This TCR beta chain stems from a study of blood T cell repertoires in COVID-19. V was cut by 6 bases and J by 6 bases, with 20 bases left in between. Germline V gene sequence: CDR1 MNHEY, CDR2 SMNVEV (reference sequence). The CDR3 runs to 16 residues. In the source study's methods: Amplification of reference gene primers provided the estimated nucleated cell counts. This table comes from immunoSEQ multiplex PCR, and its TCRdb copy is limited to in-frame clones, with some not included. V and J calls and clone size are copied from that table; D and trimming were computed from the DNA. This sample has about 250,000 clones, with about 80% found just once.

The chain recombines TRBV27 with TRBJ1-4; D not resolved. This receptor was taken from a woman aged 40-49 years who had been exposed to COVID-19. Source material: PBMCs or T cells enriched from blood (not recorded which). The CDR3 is CASSLGDGLSYEKLFF. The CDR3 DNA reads TGTGCCAGCAGCCTAGGAGACGGCCTTTCCTATGAAAAACTGTTTTTT.